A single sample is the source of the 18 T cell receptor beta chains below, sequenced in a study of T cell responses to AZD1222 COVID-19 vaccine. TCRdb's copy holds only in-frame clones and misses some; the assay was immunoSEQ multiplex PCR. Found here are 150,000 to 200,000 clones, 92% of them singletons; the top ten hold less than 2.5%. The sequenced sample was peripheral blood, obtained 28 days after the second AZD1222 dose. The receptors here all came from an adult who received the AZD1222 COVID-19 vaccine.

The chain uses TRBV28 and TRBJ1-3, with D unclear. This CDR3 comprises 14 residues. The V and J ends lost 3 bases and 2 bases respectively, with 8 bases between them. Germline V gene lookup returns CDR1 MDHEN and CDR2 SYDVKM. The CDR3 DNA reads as TGTGCCAGCAGTTTGCCCCTAACTGGAAACACCATATATTTT. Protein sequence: CASSLPLTGNTIYF. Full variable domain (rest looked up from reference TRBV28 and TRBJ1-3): DVKVTQSSRYLVKRTGEKVFLECVQDMDHENMFWYRQDPGLGLRLIYFSYDVKMKEKGDIPEGYSVSREKKERFSLILESASTNQTSMYLCASSLPLTGNTIYFGEGSWLTVV.

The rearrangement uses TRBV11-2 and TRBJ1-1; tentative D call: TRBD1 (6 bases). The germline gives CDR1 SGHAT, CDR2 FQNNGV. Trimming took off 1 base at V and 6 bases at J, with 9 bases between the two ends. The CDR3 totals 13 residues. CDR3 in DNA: TGTGCCAGCAGCTTAGGGGGGCGGGCTGAAGCTTTCTTT. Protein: CASSLGGRAEAFF.

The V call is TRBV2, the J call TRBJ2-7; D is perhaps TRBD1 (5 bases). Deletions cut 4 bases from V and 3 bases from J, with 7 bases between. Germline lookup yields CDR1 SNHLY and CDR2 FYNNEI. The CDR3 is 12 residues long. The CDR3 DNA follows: TGTGCCAGCAGTGGGACACTCTACGAGCAGTACTTC. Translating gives CASSGTLYEQYF.

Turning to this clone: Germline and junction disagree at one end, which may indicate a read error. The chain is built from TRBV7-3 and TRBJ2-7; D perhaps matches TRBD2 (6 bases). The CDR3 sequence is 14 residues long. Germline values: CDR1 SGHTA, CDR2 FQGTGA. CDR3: CASSAGGSGTEKYF. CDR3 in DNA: TGTGCCAGCAGCGCCGGGGGTTCCGGGACCGAGAAGTACTTC.

The CDR3 sequence is CASSQGDRGWYGYTF. The CDR3 nucleotides read TGTGCCAGCAGCCAAGGAGACAGGGGTTGGTATGGCTACACCTTC. The chain uses TRBV3-1 (or the pseudogene TRBV3-2) and TRBJ1-2; 8 bases match TRBD1. The V gene end was trimmed by 1 base and the J gene end by 5 bases; junction bases not matched to a gene: 6. The length of the CDR3 is 15 residues. The germline V gene has CDR1 LGHDT and CDR2 YNNKEL (reference sequence).

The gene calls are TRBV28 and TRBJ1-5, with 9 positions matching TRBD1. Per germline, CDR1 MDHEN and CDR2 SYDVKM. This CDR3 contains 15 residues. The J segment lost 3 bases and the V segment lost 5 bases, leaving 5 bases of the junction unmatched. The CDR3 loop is CASSAGTGINQPQHF. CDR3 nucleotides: TGTGCCAGCAGTGCCGGGACAGGGATCAATCAGCCCCAGCATTTT.

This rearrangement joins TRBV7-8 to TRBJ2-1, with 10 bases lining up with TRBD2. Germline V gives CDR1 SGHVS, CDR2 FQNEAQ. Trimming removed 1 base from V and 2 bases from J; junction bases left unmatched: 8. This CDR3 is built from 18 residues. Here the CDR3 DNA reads TGTGCCAGCAGCTTAGGGGGTAGCGGGAGGAGTACCTACAATGAGCAGTTCTTC. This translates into CASSLGGSGRSTYNEQFF.

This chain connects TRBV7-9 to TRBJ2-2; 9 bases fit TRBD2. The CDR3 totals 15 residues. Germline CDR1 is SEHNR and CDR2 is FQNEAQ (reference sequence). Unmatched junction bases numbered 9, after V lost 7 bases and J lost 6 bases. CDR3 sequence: CASTRTSAGAGELFF. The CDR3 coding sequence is TGTGCCAGCACCCGGACTAGCGCGGGGGCCGGGGAGCTGTTTTTT.

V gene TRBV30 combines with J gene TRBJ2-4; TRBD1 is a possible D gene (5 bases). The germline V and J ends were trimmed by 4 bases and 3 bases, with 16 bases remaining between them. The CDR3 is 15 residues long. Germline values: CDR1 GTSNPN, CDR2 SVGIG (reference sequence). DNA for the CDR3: TGTGCCTGGACGTCAGGGCCCTTAGTCAAAAACATTCAGTACTTC. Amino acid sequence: CAWTSGPLVKNIQYF.

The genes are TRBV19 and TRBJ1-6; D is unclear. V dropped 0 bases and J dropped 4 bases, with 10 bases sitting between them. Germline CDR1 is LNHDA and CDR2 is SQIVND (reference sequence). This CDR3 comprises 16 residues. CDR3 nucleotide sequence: TGTGCCAGTAGTATAGACCCACGGGGTTATAATTCACCCCTCCACTTT. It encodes CASSIDPRGYNSPLHF.

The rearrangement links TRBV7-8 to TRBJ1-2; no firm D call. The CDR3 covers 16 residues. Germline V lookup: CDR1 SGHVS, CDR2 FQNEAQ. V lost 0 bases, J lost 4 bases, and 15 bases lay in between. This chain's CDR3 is CASSLARQALSYGYTF. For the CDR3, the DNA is TGTGCCAGCAGCTTAGCGCGACAAGCCTTATCCTATGGCTACACCTTC. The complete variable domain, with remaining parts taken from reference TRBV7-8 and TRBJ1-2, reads GAGVSQSPRYKVAKRGQDVALRCDPISGHVSLFWYQQALGQGPEFLTYFQNEAQLDKSGLPSDRFFAERPEGSVSTLKIQRTQQEDSAVYLCASSLARQALSYGYTFGSGTRLTVV.

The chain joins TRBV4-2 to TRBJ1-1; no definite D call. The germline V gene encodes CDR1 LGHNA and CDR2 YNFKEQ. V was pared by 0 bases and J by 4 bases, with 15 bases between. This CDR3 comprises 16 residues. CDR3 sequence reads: CASSQDLGRLGTEAFF. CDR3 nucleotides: TGTGCCAGCAGCCAAGATCTGGGCCGCCTGGGCACTGAAGCTTTCTTT.

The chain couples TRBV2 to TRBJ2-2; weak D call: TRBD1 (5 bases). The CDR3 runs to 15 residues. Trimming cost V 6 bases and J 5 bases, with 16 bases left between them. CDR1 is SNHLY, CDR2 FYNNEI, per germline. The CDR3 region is CASRGQVLGTGELFF. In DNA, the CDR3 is TGTGCCAGCAGGGGGCAGGTTCTGGGTACCGGGGAGCTGTTTTTT.

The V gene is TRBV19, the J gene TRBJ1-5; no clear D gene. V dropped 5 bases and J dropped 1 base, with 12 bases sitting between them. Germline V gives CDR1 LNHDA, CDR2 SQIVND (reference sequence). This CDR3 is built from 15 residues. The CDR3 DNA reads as TGTGCCAGTAGTCTAACAGAGGAGAGCAATCAGCCCCAGCATTTT. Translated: CASSLTEESNQPQHF.

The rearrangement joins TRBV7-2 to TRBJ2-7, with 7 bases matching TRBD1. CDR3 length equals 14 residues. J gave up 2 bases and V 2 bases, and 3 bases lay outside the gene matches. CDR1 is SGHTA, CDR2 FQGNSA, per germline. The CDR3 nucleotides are TGTGCCAGCAGCTTATCCGGGACAGCCTACGAGCAGTACTTC. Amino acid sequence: CASSLSGTAYEQYF.

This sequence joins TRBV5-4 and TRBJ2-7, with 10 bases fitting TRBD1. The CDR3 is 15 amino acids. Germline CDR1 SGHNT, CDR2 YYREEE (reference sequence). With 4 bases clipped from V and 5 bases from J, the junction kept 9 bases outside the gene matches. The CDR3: CASSVFRDRGHEQYF. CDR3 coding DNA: TGTGCCAGCAGCGTATTCCGGGACAGGGGCCACGAGCAGTACTTC.

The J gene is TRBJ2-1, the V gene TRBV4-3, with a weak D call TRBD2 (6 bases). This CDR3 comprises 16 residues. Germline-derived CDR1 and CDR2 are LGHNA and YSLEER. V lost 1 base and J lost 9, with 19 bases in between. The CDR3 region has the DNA TGCGCCAGCAGCCAAGGAAGGGCGGTCGGGCGGGGTGAGCAGTTCTTC. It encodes CASSQGRAVGRGEQFF.

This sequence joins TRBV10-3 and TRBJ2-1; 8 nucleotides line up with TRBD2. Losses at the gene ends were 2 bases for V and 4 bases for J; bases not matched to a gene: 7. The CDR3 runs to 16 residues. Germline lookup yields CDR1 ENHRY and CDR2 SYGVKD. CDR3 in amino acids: CAISERSSGIYNEQFF. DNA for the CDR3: TGTGCCATCAGTGAGCGGAGTAGCGGGATTTACAATGAGCAGTTCTTC.